The 12 T cell receptor beta chains below were found in one sample sequenced in a study of T-cell reconstitution after alpha-beta-depleted transplantation in children. Unique molecular identifiers were built into the TCRbeta library. MiXCR was run by TCRdb on the PCR reads, yielding one entry per CDR3 protein. The sample holds about 300,000 distinct CDR3 sequences, 10% seen once. The input for sequencing was PBMCs, taken before TCRalphabeta/CD19-depleted stem cell transplant. All receptors derive from a boy younger than two with acute myeloid leukemia, due to receive a stem cell transplant.

This clonotype was counted many times. A junction end diverges from the germline sequence, so it may reflect a read error. V gene TRBV20-1 combines with J gene TRBJ2-5; D tentatively reads TRBD1 or TRBD2 (5 bases each). The CDR3 runs 13 residues. Germline V gene data show CDR1 as DFQATT and CDR2 as SNEGSKA (reference sequence). Here the CDR3 DNA reads TGCAGTGGTAGAAGGGACCCAAAAGAGACCCAGTACTTC. Its translation: CSGRRDPKETQYF.

This clonotype was found a few times. The J gene is TRBJ1-5, the V gene TRBV10-3, with no clear D. The CDR3 contains 16 residues. Trimming removed 5 bases from V and 0 bases from J, with 14 bases in between. Looked up from germline, CDR1 is ENHRY and CDR2 is SYGVKD. The CDR3 is CAISNPDGYSNQPQHF. Here the CDR3 DNA reads TGTGCCATCAGTAACCCCGACGGATATAGCAATCAGCCCCAGCATTTT.

This rearrangement joins TRBV4-2 to TRBJ2-7, with a weak D call TRBD2 (5 bases). The length of the CDR3 is 13 residues. Germline V gives CDR1 LGHNA, CDR2 YNFKEQ. The germline V and J ends were trimmed by 9 bases and 6 bases, with 18 bases remaining between them. CDR3 amino acids: CARGLGVLSEQYF. The CDR3 DNA reads as TGTGCCAGGGGCCTCGGGGTCCTCTCCGAGCAGTACTTC.

This chain connects TRBV4-1 to TRBJ2-5; 7 bases match TRBD1. This CDR3 has 15 residues. Looked up from germline, CDR1 is MGHRA and CDR2 is YSYEKL. After removal of 0 bases from V and 4 bases from J, the junction contained 5 bases not matched to a gene. In DNA form, the CDR3 reads TGCGCCAGCAGCCAAGAAGGACAGGTCGGAGAGACCCAGTACTTC. Translated: CASSQEGQVGETQYF.

This clonotype was observed many times. The chain joins TRBV28 to TRBJ2-2, with D unclear. This CDR3 has 11 residues. Germline V lookup: CDR1 MDHEN, CDR2 SYDVKM. Trimming took 6 bases from V and 6 from J, leaving 5 bases between them. The CDR3 DNA sequence: TGTGCCAGCAGAGCCCCCGGGGAGCTGTTTTTT. Translation gives CASRAPGELFF.

This clonotype was picked up many times. The chain uses TRBV7-9 and TRBJ2-7; no firm D call. The CDR3 consists of 12 residues. V gave up 2 bases and J gave up 6 bases, with 8 bases separating them. The germline CDR1 and CDR2 sequences are SEHNR and FQNEAQ (reference sequence). CDR3 sequence reads: CASSLSRSEQYF. In nucleotides, the CDR3 is TGTGCCAGCAGCTTATCCAGAAGCGAGCAGTACTTC.

This clonotype was recorded many times. The chain links TRBV12-3 or TRBV12-4 to TRBJ2-7; D is possibly TRBD1 or TRBD2 (5 bases each). V lost 6 bases, J lost 11 bases, and 17 bases lay in between. This CDR3 has 12 residues. CDR3 DNA sequence: TGTGCCAGCAGCCCGGGACCCCCAAAGGAGTACTTC. This translates into CASSPGPPKEYF.

A word on this clonotype: One end of the junction varies from germline; a read error may be responsible. The V and J genes are TRBV5-1 and TRBJ2-1; tentatively, D is TRBD2 (5 bases). CDR3 length: 13 residues. Germline V gene lookup returns CDR1 SGHRS and CDR2 YFSETQ. CDR3 bases: TGTGCCAGGAGTTCCGGGGTTGACAATGAGCAGTTCTTC. The encoded protein is CARSSGVDNEQFF.

In its sample, this clonotype was seen many times. The rearrangement links TRBV7-2 to TRBJ2-7; D uncertain. The CDR3 totals 14 residues. The germline V gene has CDR1 SGHTA and CDR2 FQGNSA. With 1 base removed from V and 2 bases from J, the gap between germline ends came to 9 bases. CDR3 in amino acids: CASSLGVLAYEQYF. CDR3 coding DNA: TGTGCCAGCAGCTTAGGGGTCTTGGCCTACGAGCAGTACTTC.

This rearrangement joins TRBV28 to TRBJ1-5; tentative D call: TRBD1 (5 bases). The germline gives CDR1 MDHEN, CDR2 SYDVKM. The V end was cut by 7 bases, the J end by 0 bases, with 22 bases between. The CDR3 has 18 amino acids. CDR3 coding DNA: TGTGCCAGCAAGCCGGGACGCTTCTACCCGAATAGCAATCAGCCCCAGCATTTT. Translating it yields CASKPGRFYPNSNQPQHF.

The V call is TRBV14, the J call TRBJ1-4, with a tentative D call TRBD1 (6 bases). From germline, CDR1 is SGHDN and CDR2 FVKESK. Between the trimmed V and J ends, which lost 4 bases and 8 bases, there was a span of 14 bases. The CDR3 runs to 14 residues. Here the CDR3 reads CASSRRSGEEKLFF. The CDR3 bases are TGTGCCAGCAGCCGGCGGTCAGGGGAGGAAAAACTGTTTTTT.

This clonotype was counted many times. The chain recombines TRBV12-3 or TRBV12-4 with TRBJ2-3; TRBD1 or TRBD2 may be the D gene (7 bases each). The CDR3 is made up of 13 amino acids. V was trimmed by 6 bases and J by 5 bases, leaving 12 bases between them. The chain's CDR3 is CASSRGRGDTQYF. The CDR3 DNA reads TGTGCCAGCAGCAGGGGGAGGGGAGATACGCAGTATTTT.